A single sample is the source of the 5 T cell receptor beta chains below, sequenced in a study of pediatric ulcerative colitis. Method: immunoSEQ multiplex PCR; TCRdb's copy keeps in-frame clones and lacks some. The table includes roughly 6,100 clones, roughly 90% detected once. The material sequenced was blood. The receptors stem from a girl under 18 who was a control in a study of pediatric ulcerative colitis.

This chain uses TRBV7-9 with TRBJ2-3; D gene uncertain. This CDR3 spans 14 amino acids. V lost 2 bases, J lost 2 bases, and 8 bases lay in between. Germline V lookup: CDR1 SEHNR, CDR2 FQNEAQ (reference sequence). The CDR3 reads CASSLPPNTDTQYF. The CDR3 DNA reads as TGTGCCAGCAGCTTACCCCCTAACACAGATACGCAGTATTTT.

The V and J genes are TRBV5-1 and TRBJ2-7; D is possibly TRBD2 (6 bases). The germline CDR1 and CDR2 sequences are SGHRS and YFSETQ. The V end lost 4 bases, the J end lost 4 bases, and 18 bases lay between the germline ends. This CDR3 is 15 amino acids long. For the CDR3, the DNA is TGCGCCAGCAGCCTGGGACGGGGAGGAGCATACGAGCAGTACTTC. This translates into CASSLGRGGAYEQYF. Variable domain in full (rest from reference TRBV5-1 and TRBJ2-7): KAGVTQTPRYLIKTRGQQVTLSCSPISGHRSVSWYQQTPGQGLQFLFEYFSETQRNKGNFPGRFSGRQFSNSRSEMNVSTLELGDSALYLCASSLGRGGAYEQYFGPGTRLTVT.

This clone occurred a few times. The CDR3 DNA reads TGCGCCAGCACCCTGGGGATCGGCACTGAAGCTTTCTTT. Translated: CASTLGIGTEAFF. The V gene is TRBV4-1, the J gene TRBJ1-1; D gene uncertain. The germline gives CDR1 MGHRA, CDR2 YSYEKL. This CDR3 spans 13 amino acids. With 7 bases removed from V and 4 bases from J, the gap between germline ends came to 13 bases.

The V call is TRBV19, the J call TRBJ1-3; tentative D call: TRBD1 (5 bases). Trimming shortened V by 3 bases and J by 0 bases, and 12 bases separated the two germline ends. The CDR3 totals 16 residues. The germline CDR1 and CDR2 sequences are LNHDA and SQIVND (reference sequence). The CDR3 sequence is CASSIGRASSGNTIYF. CDR3 nucleotides: TGTGCCAGTAGTATCGGCAGGGCGAGCTCTGGAAACACCATATATTTT.

The rearrangement links TRBV5-5 to TRBJ1-1; D might be TRBD1 (6 bases). Trimming pared 4 bases from V and 5 bases from J, leaving 15 bases between. The CDR3 has 14 amino acids. Germline CDR1 reads SGHKS; CDR2 reads YYEKEE (reference sequence). CDR3 in amino acids: CASSTTQGRTEAFF. CDR3 DNA: TGTGCCAGCAGCACGACACAGGGTAGGACTGAAGCTTTCTTT.